The rows below give T cell receptor beta chains drawn from one sample of a study of blood T cell repertoires in COVID-19. Profiling relied on immunoSEQ multiplex PCR, and the TCRdb table lists in-frame clones only, not all of them. This sample yields 65,000 to 85,000 clones, of which 86% are seen a single time; approximately 4.7% belongs to the top ten. Material for sequencing was peripheral blood. These receptor sequences come from a man aged 45-65 years with active COVID-19. CDR3s include the opening cysteine and the closing phenylalanine or tryptophan. The order of the fields is CDR3 protein, V gene, J gene.

CASSPLSSGGLTGELFF	TRBV7-9	TRBJ2-2
CASSLAGWRGYTF	TRBV28	TRBJ1-2
CASSEVRGTGELFF	TRBV6-2/TRBV6-3	TRBJ2-2
CASSQDLRETQYF	TRBV14	TRBJ2-5
CASSQFGGAATGELFF	TRBV4-1	TRBJ2-2
CASSLSGVVQFF	TRBV5-1	TRBJ2-1
CASSKGAAGDRFNEQFF	TRBV21-1	TRBJ2-1
CASSPGTSVIYEQYF	TRBV11-2	TRBJ2-7
CASTGHPEQFF	TRBV2	TRBJ2-1
CASSWTGGNQPQHF	TRBV6-2/TRBV6-3	TRBJ1-5
CASSKDRDTGLAVTGELFF	TRBV21-1	TRBJ2-2
CSGGNTGELFF	TRBV29-1	TRBJ2-2
CASGLGQGAETQYF	TRBV12-5	TRBJ2-5
CATSDYRGLAYGYTF	TRBV24-1	TRBJ1-2
CASSLAGGRTDTQYF	TRBV7-7	TRBJ2-3
CASSGPGLADYEQYF	TRBV5-4	TRBJ2-7
CASSQGQGFWYEQYF	TRBV11-2	TRBJ2-7
CASSYRPDSSGNTIYF	TRBV6-5	TRBJ1-3
CASSSGALEQYF	TRBV11-3	TRBJ2-7
CASSLGRGRPDTQYF	TRBV7-2	TRBJ2-3
CASSFSRSSYNSPLHF	TRBV27	TRBJ1-6
CASSLGGWKPHYGYTF	TRBV7-9	TRBJ1-2
CASTPRGPFDYGYTF	TRBV11-2	TRBJ1-2
CASSWQGVGYEQYF	TRBV28	TRBJ2-7
CASSAVQGARGYTF	TRBV11-2	TRBJ1-2
CASSGTGNTGELFF	TRBV28	TRBJ2-2
CASSPLDTGELFF	TRBV27	TRBJ2-2
CASSGGLGNQPQHF	TRBV2	TRBJ1-5
CASSSQGIGQNIQYF	TRBV7-2	TRBJ2-4
CASSHHPSGRRYEQYF	TRBV3-1/TRBV3-2	TRBJ2-7
CASSAGQGQDGYTF	TRBV9	TRBJ1-2
CASSLWQGQETQYF	TRBV5-1	TRBJ2-5
CATGNPDSLGDTQYF	TRBV10-3	TRBJ2-3
CAGKGGANEKLFF	TRBV30	TRBJ1-4
CASSSPGQGGFNEQFF	TRBV3-1/TRBV3-2	TRBJ2-1
CASTQRGESTDTQYF	TRBV2	TRBJ2-3
CAWSPGDPSTDTQYF	TRBV30	TRBJ2-3
CAIQPGGKDTQYF	TRBV10-3	TRBJ2-3
CASSLVGIHSGDTQYF	TRBV7-2	TRBJ2-3
CAISELTDTQYF	TRBV10-3	TRBJ2-3
CASGLVRNYYYEQYF	TRBV12-5	TRBJ2-7
CARMVAGLDNEQFF	TRBV19	TRBJ2-1
CATSAEQRTNYGYTF	TRBV15	TRBJ1-2
CASSPGGRYNSPLHF	TRBV7-9	TRBJ1-6
CASSQGLAAEQFF	TRBV12-3/TRBV12-4	TRBJ2-1
CATSRVSGANEKLFF	TRBV15	TRBJ1-4
CASSLDGGPYNEQFF	TRBV5-1	TRBJ2-1
CASSRPTGEKEGYTF	TRBV6-2/TRBV6-3	TRBJ1-2
CASSAHGTSKTDTQYF	TRBV7-3	TRBJ2-3
CASSGGQDVEQYF	TRBV18	TRBJ2-7
CASSEARGLTETQYF	TRBV2	TRBJ2-5
CASSSPDRGITEAFF	TRBV7-2	TRBJ1-1